This entry is about one T cell receptor (beta chain). The target of this receptor is not known. No base-level quality is on record; no much larger clone is a single base apart. Trimming removed 10 bases from V and 6 bases from J; the gene matches leave 17 bases unexplained. The germline V gene (reference sequence) provides CDR1 LNHDA and CDR2 SQIVND. The CDR3 measures 16 amino acids from cysteine to phenylalanine. Left in the record is the CDR3 DNA by itself, 48 bases read in frame from the first base. These data come from a study of shared clonotypes between healthy human individuals (TCRdb year 2020). Regarding the research as a whole: A couple of women and a few men aged 18 to 49 years were included in the cohort. For each donor, CD4 naive and CD4 memory were each given three plates, CD8 naive was given two plates, and CD8 memory was given one plate. The study deeply sequenced blood TCR repertoires of 5 or 6 healthy adults to estimate repertoire size and the extent of clonotype sharing between individuals. Different laboratories and diverse techniques were used to prepare libraries and sequence TCR repertoires, to increase sequencing depth and limit assay-specific biases. Each donor's leukapheresis produced roughly between roughly 0.9 and 9 billion PBMCs. Beyond this particular receptor, the publication reports: Larger estimated clonotype richness was generally found for naive subsets than for memory subsets. The genetic and exposure-history diversity represented was limited by the small number of donors. Sharing across a handful of donors was observed for 5% to 6.5% of naive CD4, 3% to 3.5% of naive CD8, roughly 2.4% of memory CD4, and around 0.4% of memory CD8 clonotypes. Pairwise subsampling led to the expectation that sequencing depth would affect the degree of clonotype sharing among donors. Even with the large sequencing depth, rarefaction of the sorted-subset datasets indicated that sequencing was incomplete. Sampling was restricted to blood, and TCR repertoires in tissues likely differ from the TCR repertoires found in blood. Higher generation probabilities were observed for clonotypes shared by all four sorted-subset donors than for non-shared clonotypes.

The donors were healthy, HIV-negative adults who had no recently reported acute infections or vaccinations. All donors were Caucasian adults living in Nashville, Tennessee, USA. CD4+ T cells were enriched by magnetic negative selection, after which naive cells were positively selected on CD45RA and the negative fraction was taken as the memory subset. Blood was collected by leukapheresis, and PBMCs were isolated by Ficoll-Histopaque density gradient centrifugation and then cryopreserved in liquid nitrogen vapor phase. Purity and quantity of every magnetically sorted T cell population were checked by analytical flow cytometry. From each sorted fraction, genomic DNA was isolated and quantified by UV absorbance on a Nanodrop 2000c. TCR CDR3 regions were amplified from genomic DNA by multiplex PCR using the deep immunoSEQ assay. Extracted genomic DNA from each cell subset was spread evenly across all wells of several immunoSEQ 96-well plates, with each plate serving as a replicate. Each replicate PCR for sorted subsets received around 210 ng genomic DNA, equal to about 29,000 T cell genomes. Purified libraries were measured with a Qubit 3.0 fluorometer, size-checked on a Bioanalyzer 2100, and measured again with the KAPA Library Quantification kit. Each immunoSEQ 96-well plate was sequenced on its own single-read 150-cycle Illumina NextSeq 550 flow cell. As for the original processing: Because the immunoSEQ output held only junctional sequences and lacked quality scores, the filtering could not match the filtering applied to full-length reads. To assign V/J genes and CDR3, sequences were annotated using PyIR, a Python wrapper for IgBLAST v1.9, with IMGT germline references. Reads with weak V/J assignments (E-value above 1e-6), missing CDR3, stop codons, out-of-frame junctions, or ambiguous translated residues were removed. V3J clonotypes were defined by identical inferred V gene, J gene, and CDR3 amino acid sequence. Percentage overlap between repertoires was calculated by dividing the number of shared unique clonotypes by the size of the smaller repertoire. Richness of each repertoire was evaluated using RTK rarefaction, the Chao1 estimator, and Recon v2.1 estimates of unobserved clonotypes. Generation probabilities for all TCRbeta clonotypes obtained by the gDNA method from a handful of donors were computed using OLGA. In its TCRdb copy, this immuneACCESS table keeps in-frame sequences only and misses some clones. Where compared with another copy, unresolved V genes explain less than half of these, and the others have no known cause. The V and J calls and clone size are taken from that table; D and trimming were inferred from the DNA. This sample has roughly 2 million clones in its table, and roughly 96% of those were observed once. Roughly 0.13% of the sample goes to the ten largest clones.

The TCR comes from a man in his late teens or twenties in good health. The chain links TRBV19 with TRBJ2-2; TRBD2 aligns with 7 central bases. The sample consisted of naive CD4+ T cells sorted from blood. The cell subset or site label of this sample denotes: CD45RA+ positively selected. In nucleotide form, the sequence is TGTGCCACCCAGTCGGGGGGTCCTCGGATCCCCGGGGAGCTGTTTTTT. Its protein product is CATQSGGPRIPGELFF.